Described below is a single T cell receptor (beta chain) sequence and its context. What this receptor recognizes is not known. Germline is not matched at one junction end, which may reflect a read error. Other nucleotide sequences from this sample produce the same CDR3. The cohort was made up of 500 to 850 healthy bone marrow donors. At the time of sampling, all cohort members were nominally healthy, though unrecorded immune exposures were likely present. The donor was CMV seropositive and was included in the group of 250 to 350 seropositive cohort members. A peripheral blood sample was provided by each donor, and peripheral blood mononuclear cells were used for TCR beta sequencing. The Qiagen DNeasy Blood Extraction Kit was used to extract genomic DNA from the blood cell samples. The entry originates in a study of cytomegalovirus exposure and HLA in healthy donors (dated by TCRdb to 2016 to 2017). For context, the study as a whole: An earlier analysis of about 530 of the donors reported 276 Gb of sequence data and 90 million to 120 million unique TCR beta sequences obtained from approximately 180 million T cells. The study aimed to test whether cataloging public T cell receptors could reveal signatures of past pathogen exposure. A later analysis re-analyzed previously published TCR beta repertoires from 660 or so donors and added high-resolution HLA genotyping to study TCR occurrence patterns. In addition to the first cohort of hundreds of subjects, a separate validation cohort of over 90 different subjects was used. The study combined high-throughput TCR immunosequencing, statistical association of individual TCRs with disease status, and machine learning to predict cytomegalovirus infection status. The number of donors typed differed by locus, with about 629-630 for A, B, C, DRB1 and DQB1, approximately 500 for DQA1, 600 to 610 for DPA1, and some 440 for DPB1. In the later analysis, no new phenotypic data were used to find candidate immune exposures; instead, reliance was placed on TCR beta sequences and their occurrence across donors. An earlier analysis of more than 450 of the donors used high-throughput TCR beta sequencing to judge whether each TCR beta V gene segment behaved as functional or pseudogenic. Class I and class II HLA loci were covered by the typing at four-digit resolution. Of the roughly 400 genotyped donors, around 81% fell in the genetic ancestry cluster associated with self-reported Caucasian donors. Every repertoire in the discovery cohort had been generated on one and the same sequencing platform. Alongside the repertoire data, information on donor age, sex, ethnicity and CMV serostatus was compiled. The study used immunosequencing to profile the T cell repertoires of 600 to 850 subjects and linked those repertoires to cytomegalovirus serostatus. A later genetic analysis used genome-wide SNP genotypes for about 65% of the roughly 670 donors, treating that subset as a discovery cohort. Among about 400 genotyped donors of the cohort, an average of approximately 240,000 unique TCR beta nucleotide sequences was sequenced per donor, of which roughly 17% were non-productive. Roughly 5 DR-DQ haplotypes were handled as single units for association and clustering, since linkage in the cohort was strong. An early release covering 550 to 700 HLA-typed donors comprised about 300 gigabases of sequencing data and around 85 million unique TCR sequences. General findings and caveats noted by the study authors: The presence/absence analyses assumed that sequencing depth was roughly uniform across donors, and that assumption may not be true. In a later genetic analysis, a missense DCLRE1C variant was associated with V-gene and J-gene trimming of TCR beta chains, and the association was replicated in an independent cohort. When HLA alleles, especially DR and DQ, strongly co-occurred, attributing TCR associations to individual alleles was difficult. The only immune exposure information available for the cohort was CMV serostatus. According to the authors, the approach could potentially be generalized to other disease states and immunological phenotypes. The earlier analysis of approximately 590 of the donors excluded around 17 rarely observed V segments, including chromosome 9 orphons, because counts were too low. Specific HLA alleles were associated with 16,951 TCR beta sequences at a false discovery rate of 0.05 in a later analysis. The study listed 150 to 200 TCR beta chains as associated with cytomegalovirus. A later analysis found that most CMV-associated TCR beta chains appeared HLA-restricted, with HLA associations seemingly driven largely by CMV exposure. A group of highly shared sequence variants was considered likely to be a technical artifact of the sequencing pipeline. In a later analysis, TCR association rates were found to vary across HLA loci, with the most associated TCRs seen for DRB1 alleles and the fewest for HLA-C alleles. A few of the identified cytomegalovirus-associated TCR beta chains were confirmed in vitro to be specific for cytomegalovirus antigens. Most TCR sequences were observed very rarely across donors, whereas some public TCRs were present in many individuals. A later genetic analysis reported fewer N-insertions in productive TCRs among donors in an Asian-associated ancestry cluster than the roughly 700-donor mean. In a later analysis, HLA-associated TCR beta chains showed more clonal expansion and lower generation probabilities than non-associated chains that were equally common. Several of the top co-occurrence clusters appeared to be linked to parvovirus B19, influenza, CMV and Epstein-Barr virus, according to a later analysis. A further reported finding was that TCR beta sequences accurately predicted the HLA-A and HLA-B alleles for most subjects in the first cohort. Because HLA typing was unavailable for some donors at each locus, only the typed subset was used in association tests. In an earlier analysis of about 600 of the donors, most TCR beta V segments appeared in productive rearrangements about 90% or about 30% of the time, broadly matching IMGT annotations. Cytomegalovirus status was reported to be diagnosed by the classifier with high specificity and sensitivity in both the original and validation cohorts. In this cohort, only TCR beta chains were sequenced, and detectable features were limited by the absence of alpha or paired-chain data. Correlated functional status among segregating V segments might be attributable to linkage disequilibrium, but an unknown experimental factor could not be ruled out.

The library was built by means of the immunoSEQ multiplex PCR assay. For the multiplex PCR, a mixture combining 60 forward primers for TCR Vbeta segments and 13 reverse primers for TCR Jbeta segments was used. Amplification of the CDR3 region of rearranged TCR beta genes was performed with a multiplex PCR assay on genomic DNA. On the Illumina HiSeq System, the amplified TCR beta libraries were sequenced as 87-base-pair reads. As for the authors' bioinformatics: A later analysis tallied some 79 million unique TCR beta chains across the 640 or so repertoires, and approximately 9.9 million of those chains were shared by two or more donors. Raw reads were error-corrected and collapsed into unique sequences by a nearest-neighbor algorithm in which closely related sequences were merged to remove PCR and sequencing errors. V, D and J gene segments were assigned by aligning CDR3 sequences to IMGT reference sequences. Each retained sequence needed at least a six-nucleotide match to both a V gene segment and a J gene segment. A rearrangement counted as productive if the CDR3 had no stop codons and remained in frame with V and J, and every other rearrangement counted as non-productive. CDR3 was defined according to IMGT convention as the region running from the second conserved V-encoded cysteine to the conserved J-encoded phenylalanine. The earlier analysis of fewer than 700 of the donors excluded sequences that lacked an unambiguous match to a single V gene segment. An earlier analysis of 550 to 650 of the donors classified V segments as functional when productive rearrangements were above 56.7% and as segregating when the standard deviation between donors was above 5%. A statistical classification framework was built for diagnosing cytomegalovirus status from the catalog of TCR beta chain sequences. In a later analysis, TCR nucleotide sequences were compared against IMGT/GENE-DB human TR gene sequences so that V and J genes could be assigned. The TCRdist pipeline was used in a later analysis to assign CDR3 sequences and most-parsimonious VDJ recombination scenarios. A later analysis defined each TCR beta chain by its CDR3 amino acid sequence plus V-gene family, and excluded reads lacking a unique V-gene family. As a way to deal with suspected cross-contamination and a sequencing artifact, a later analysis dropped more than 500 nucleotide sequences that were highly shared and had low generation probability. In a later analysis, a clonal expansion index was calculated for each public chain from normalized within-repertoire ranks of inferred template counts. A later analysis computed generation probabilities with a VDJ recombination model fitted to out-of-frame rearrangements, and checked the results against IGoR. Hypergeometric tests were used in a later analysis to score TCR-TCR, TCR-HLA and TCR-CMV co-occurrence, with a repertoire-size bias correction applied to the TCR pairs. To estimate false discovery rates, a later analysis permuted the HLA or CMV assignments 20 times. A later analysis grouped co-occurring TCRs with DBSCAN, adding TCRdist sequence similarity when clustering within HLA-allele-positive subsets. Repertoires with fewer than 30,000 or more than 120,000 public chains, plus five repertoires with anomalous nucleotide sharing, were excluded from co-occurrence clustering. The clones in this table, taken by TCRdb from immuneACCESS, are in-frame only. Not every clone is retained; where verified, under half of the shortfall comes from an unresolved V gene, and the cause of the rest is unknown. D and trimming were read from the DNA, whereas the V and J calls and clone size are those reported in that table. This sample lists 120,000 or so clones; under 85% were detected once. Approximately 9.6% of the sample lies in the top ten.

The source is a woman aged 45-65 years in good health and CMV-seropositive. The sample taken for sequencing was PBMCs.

The DNA sequence reads TGCGCCAGCATTAGCGGAACCTTTACCACCGGGGAGCTATTTTTT. Translated, it reads CASISGTFTTGELFF. Recombination connected TRBV5-1 to TRBJ2-2, and TRBD2 may be the D gene, going by 6 matching bases. The CDR3 has 15 amino acids, counting the end cysteine and phenylalanine. Left in the record is the CDR3 DNA by itself, 45 bases read in frame from the first base. CDR1 and CDR2, per the germline V gene, are SGHRS and YFSETQ.